A single T cell receptor (beta chain) is shown here with its context. This clonotype is judged medium-sized (0.01 to 0.1%). No antigen is known for it. No much larger clone exists at a distance of one base, and base qualities are not known. These data originate in a study. The V end gives up 5 bases and the J end 1 base, leaving 12 bases in the junction not matched to a gene. Taken from cysteine to phenylalanine, the CDR3 has 17 residues. The retained sequence is limited to the CDR3, 51 bases, with the frame set at the first base. TCRdb records Illumina MiSeq as the sequencer. The raw public data were reprocessed by TCRdb itself: fastp quality trimming at Q25, MiXCR clonotype calling, in-frame beta chains only. Each entry merges the rows of one CDR3 protein and shows their most common DNA and genes. In all, the sample holds over 1,500 distinct CDR3 sequences, and more than 6.5% of those were seen once. Clones ranked in the top ten supply approximately 12% of the sample.

The rearranged chain carries TRBV12-3 or TRBV12-4 and TRBJ1-1; 8 bases in the middle match TRBD1. This clonotype originated in a human donor with rheumatoid arthritis. The sample consisted of CD4+ T cells from peripheral blood. Here is the DNA: TGTGCCAGCAGTCCCGGACAGGGCATGGGAAAGAACACTGAAGCTTTCTTT. Translated, it reads CASSPGQGMGKNTEAFF.